The rows below give T cell receptor beta chains drawn from one sample of a study of TIL therapy for anti-PD-1-resistant metastatic lung cancer. Method: immunoSEQ multiplex PCR; TCRdb's copy keeps in-frame clones and lacks some. The sample consists of 55,000 to 65,000 clones, more than 60% of them appearing once. The sample in question was blood, obtained at baseline. These receptors were collected from a person aged 25 to 85 with non-small cell lung cancer. Each CDR3 is given with its conserved first and last residue. The D gene is left open where the match is weak. Only some rows state a clone size, as once, few, many or a class for expanded clones.

CDR3 length	D gene	clone size	V gene	J gene	CDR3 DNA	CDR3 protein
15	TRBD1	once	TRBV9	TRBJ2-7	TGTGCCAGCAGCGTAGGAGGGACAGGGTCCTACGAGCAGTACTTC	CASSVGGTGSYEQYF
16	TRBD2	.	TRBV4-2	TRBJ2-1	TGTGCCAGCAGCCAGGGACTAGCGGGCAACTACAATGAGCAGTTCTTC	CASSQGLAGNYNEQFF
13	.	.	TRBV30	TRBJ2-1	TGTGCCTTCTTCTTCGGGGGATACAATGAGCAGTTCTTC	CAFFFGGYNEQFF
16	TRBD2	.	TRBV7-3	TRBJ2-7	TGTGCCAGCAGCTTAGGTAGCCTAGCGGGAGGCTACGAGCAGTACTTC	CASSLGSLAGGYEQYF
16	TRBD2	.	TRBV5-1	TRBJ2-1	TGCGCCAGCAGCCCGATAAGCGGGACCTCCTACAATGAGCAGTTCTTC	CASSPISGTSYNEQFF
13	.	.	TRBV5-6	TRBJ2-3	TGTGCCAGCATCCGCCGGGGCGCAGATACGCAGTATTTT	CASIRRGADTQYF
15	TRBD1	.	TRBV5-5	TRBJ1-1	TGTGCCAGCAGCTTTCGACAGGGGGTTGGCACTGAAGCTTTCTTT	CASSFRQGVGTEAFF
15	.	.	TRBV7-2	TRBJ2-7	TGTGCCAGCAGCTTAACCACCGGGCCAACCTACGAGCAGTACTTC	CASSLTTGPTYEQYF
15	TRBD1	.	TRBV15	TRBJ2-7	TGTGCCACCAGCAGAGCGCCGGGACAGGGCTACGAGCAGTACTTC	CATSRAPGQGYEQYF
15	.	few	TRBV28	TRBJ1-1	TGTGCCAGCAGACCGCGACAGCTTTTGGGGGCGGGGGCTTTCTTT	CASRPRQLLGAGAFF
14	.	.	TRBV6-5	TRBJ2-5	TGTGCCAGCAGTTTCAAAACAGGGCAAGAGACCCAGTACTTC	CASSFKTGQETQYF
14	TRBD2	.	TRBV19	TRBJ2-7	TGTGCCAGTAGTCTGGCTAGCGGGACCTACGAGCAGTACTTC	CASSLASGTYEQYF
15	.	.	TRBV12-5	TRBJ1-5	TGTGCTAGTGGTCAGGGTCAAACGAGCAATCAGCCCCAGCATTTT	CASGQGQTSNQPQHF
16	.	.	TRBV7-2	TRBJ1-4	TGTGCCAGCAGCTTAGGAGGGCGAGGGGTTAATGAAAAACTGTTTTTT	CASSLGGRGVNEKLFF
14	.	.	TRBV27	TRBJ2-3	TGTGCCAGCAGTTTGTTTGGGACCGGGGATACGCAGTATTTT	CASSLFGTGDTQYF
14	.	.	TRBV7-2	TRBJ2-7	TGTGCCAGCAGCTTAGTGGTCGCCGAATACGAGCAGTACTTC	CASSLVVAEYEQYF
15	.	.	TRBV5-1	TRBJ2-4	TGCGCCAGCAGCCAGCTTAGCGGCGAGTTAAACATTCAGTACTTC	CASSQLSGELNIQYF
15	TRBD1	.	TRBV6-1	TRBJ1-4	TGTGCCAGCAGTGAGGGACAGGGGGGGAATGAAAAACTGTTTTTT	CASSEGQGGNEKLFF
13	.	.	TRBV7-2	TRBJ2-3	TGTGCCAGCAGCTTAGGGGGGCGGGATACGCAGTATTTT	CASSLGGRDTQYF
14	.	few	TRBV4-2	TRBJ1-3	TGTGCCAGCAGCCAACTGGGCTCTGGAAACACCATATATTTT	CASSQLGSGNTIYF
14	TRBD2	.	TRBV2	TRBJ2-2	TGTGCCAGCAGGCGTCTAGCGGCCACCGGGGAGCTGTTTTTT	CASRRLAATGELFF
18	TRBD1	.	TRBV27	TRBJ1-5	TGTGCCAGCAGACCTCGAATGGACAGGATCTATAGCAATCAGCCCCAGCATTTT	CASRPRMDRIYSNQPQHF
14	.	.	TRBV9	TRBJ2-5	TGTGCCAGCAGCGTCTCCTTGGGCCGTGAGACCCAGTACTTC	CASSVSLGRETQYF
13	.	.	TRBV5-4	TRBJ1-2	TGTGCCAGCAGTCTTGGCCCTGCCTATGGCTACACCTTC	CASSLGPAYGYTF
16	TRBD1	.	TRBV6-6	TRBJ1-3	TGTGCCAGCAGCCGAACCGGGACAGGCTCTGGAAACACCATATATTTT	CASSRTGTGSGNTIYF
11	.	.	TRBV2	TRBJ2-5	TGTGCCAGCACTCCCTTGGAGACCCAGTACTTC	CASTPLETQYF
14	TRBD2	few	TRBV5-1	TRBJ2-7	TGCGCCAGCAGCGGGACTAGCGGGGCTTACGAGCAGTACTTC	CASSGTSGAYEQYF
16	TRBD2	.	TRBV5-6	TRBJ2-3	TGTGCCAGCAGCCCGGGACTAGCGGTTCCCACAGATACGCAGTATTTT	CASSPGLAVPTDTQYF
12	TRBD1	.	TRBV2	TRBJ1-4	TGTGCCAGCAGTTTAACCGGGACAGTTGAAGTGTGG	CASSLTGTVEVW
20	.	.	TRBV4-3	TRBJ2-4	TGCGCCAGCAGCCAAGATCTCCCTTCGAGGGGATCTCTAGCCAAAAACATTCAGTACTTC	CASSQDLPSRGSLAKNIQYF
13	.	few	TRBV18	TRBJ2-4	TGTGCCAGCTCACCACGGGACACAAACATTCAGTACTTC	CASSPRDTNIQYF
13	TRBD1	.	TRBV5-6	TRBJ2-5	TGTGCCAGCAGCGGCAGGGGGCAAGAGACCCAGTACTTC	CASSGRGQETQYF
13	TRBD1	few	TRBV2	TRBJ1-2	TGTGCCAGGACAGGGGGCACTGACTATGGCTACACCTTC	CARTGGTDYGYTF
14	.	.	TRBV9	TRBJ1-1	TGTGCCAGCAGCGTAGGCGGGGGGCACACTGAAGCTTTCTTT	CASSVGGGHTEAFF
13	.	.	TRBV14	TRBJ2-7	TGTGCCAGCAGCCAAGGACAGAGGCACGAGCAGTACTTC	CASSQGQRHEQYF
12	.	once	TRBV12-2	TRBJ2-7	TGTGCAAGTCGCCAACTAGGAGACGAGCAGTACTTC	CASRQLGDEQYF
13	TRBD2	.	TRBV2	TRBJ2-1	TGTGCCAGCAGTGGGGCTAGCGGGAGCGGGCAGTTCTTC	CASSGASGSGQFF
15	.	.	TRBV28	TRBJ1-5	TGTGCCAGCAGATGGTCCCGGAGGAGCAATCAGCCCCAGCATTTT	CASRWSRRSNQPQHF
14	.	.	TRBV19	TRBJ1-1	TGTGCCAGTAGTGCCAGGGTTGAGGGTACTGAAGCTTTCTTT	CASSARVEGTEAFF
16	.	.	TRBV11-2	TRBJ2-1	TGTGCCAGCAGGTTCGGACAGGAGGGACGCTACAATGAGCAGTTCTTC	CASRFGQEGRYNEQFF
16	.	.	TRBV29-1	TRBJ1-2	TGCAGCGTTGAAGACCCGGGACCCTGGTATGAAGGTGGCTACACCTTC	CSVEDPGPWYEGGYTF
14	TRBD1	.	TRBV2	TRBJ1-2	TGTGCCAGCAGCGGGCAGGGGGCCAGCTATGGCTACACCTTC	CASSGQGASYGYTF
15	TRBD1	.	TRBV6-5	TRBJ1-5	TGTGCCAGCAGTTACTCCGGGACAGGCAATCAGCCCCAGCATTTT	CASSYSGTGNQPQHF
15	.	.	TRBV7-6	TRBJ2-2	TGTGCCAGCAGCCGGGCAGCGGAGGGAACCGGGGAGCTGTTTTTT	CASSRAAEGTGELFF
11	.	few	TRBV12-5	TRBJ1-5	TGTGCTAGTGGTTTGGGGCTGCCCCAGCATTTT	CASGLGLPQHF
11	.	.	TRBV6-5	TRBJ2-7	TGTGCCAGCAGTTCGCAGGGGCCCCAGTACTTC	CASSSQGPQYF
11	.	.	TRBV2	TRBJ2-7	TGTGCCAGCAGCGCTAAATACGAGCAGTACTTC	CASSAKYEQYF
15	TRBD1	.	TRBV7-2	TRBJ1-5	TGTGCCAGCAGCTTAAGGGGGCAGGGCAATCAGCCCCAGCATTTT	CASSLRGQGNQPQHF
15	.	few	TRBV28	TRBJ1-5	TGTGCCAGCAGCCGGCCACAGGGTAGCAATCAGCCCCAGCATTTT	CASSRPQGSNQPQHF
13	.	.	TRBV27	TRBJ1-5	TGTGCCAGCAGTTTATCCCGGGAGCAGCCCCAGCATTTT	CASSLSREQPQHF
12	TRBD1	.	TRBV7-2	TRBJ1-1	TGTGCCAGCAGCCGGACAGGGACTGAAGCTTTCTTT	CASSRTGTEAFF
19	.	.	TRBV5-1	TRBJ2-6	TGCGCCAGCAGCTTGGCCTCACCGACAGGCTTTACTGGGGCCAACGTCCTGACTTTC	CASSLASPTGFTGANVLTF
17	.	.	TRBV7-2	TRBJ1-1	TGTGCCAGCAGCTCAGTTCCGGGACTGCCTAGGGACACTGAAGCTTTCTTT	CASSSVPGLPRDTEAFF
13	.	few	TRBV5-1	TRBJ1-1	TGCGCCAGCAGAAGGGGGGGATACACTGAAGCTTTCTTT	CASRRGGYTEAFF